The clone carrying this T cell receptor beta chain was counted a few times. Its antigen remains unknown. PCR used 60 Vbeta primers and 13 Jbeta primers. The data were produced by immunoSEQ multiplex PCR, yet TCRdb's version contains in-frame clones alone and is incomplete. Here the sample spans 110,000 to 150,000 clones, more than 80% being singletons. The germline V gene encodes CDR1 SNHLY and CDR2 FYNNEI. The CDR3 extends over 14 amino acids. Trimming stripped 4 bases from V and 0 bases from J, with 9 bases between. The sample belongs to a study of cytomegalovirus exposure and HLA in healthy donors. Regarding the study as a whole: TCR sequences were mostly rare, though some public TCRs occurred in many donors.

The TCR originated in a woman aged 35 to 49 in good health and CMV-seropositive. Sequencing was performed on PBMCs. V gene TRBV2 combines with J gene TRBJ1-1, with D unresolved. The CDR3 region is CASSVNRMNTEAFF. The DNA of the CDR3 is TGTGCCAGCAGTGTGAACAGAATGAACACTGAAGCTTTCTTT.